This TCR beta chain was recovered during a study of vaccination effects on CD4 cells after COVID-19. Study-level findings and limits: In healthy vaccinees, only 1 of 255 vaccine-induced clones cross-reacted with common cold coronaviruses.

The germline V gene has CDR1 SQVTM and CDR2 ANQGSEA. The ends were cut back, 6 bases at V and 4 bases at J, with 14 bases in the middle. This CDR3 has 13 amino acids. Of note for this clone: The antigen is unknown.

Antigen-specific CD4+ T cells expanded by the ViraFEST assay with viral peptide pools were then sequenced. Having been cultured for about ten days, the cells underwent CD4+ T cell isolation. Recipients of the vaccine had no prior SARS-CoV-2 infection and negative nucleocapsid antibodies. Half-medium changes using IL-2 medium occurred on days 3 and 7. Libraries were prepared by immunoSEQ multiplex PCR; TCRdb keeps only in-frame clonotypes and omits some of them. The data hold 67,000 or so clones, with approximately 72% observed a single time. The chain carries TRBV29-1 and TRBJ2-3, with D possibly matching TRBD1 (7 bases). The sequenced sample was CD4+ T cells from PBMCs cultured with HCoV-OC43 spike peptides, obtained before COVID-19 vaccination. Subset in this sample: HCoV-OC43 spike overlapping peptide pool stimulation. This sequence originates from a human donor who received a COVID-19 vaccine. The CDR3 DNA follows: TGCAGCGTGGAGGGGGCAGGGCCAGATACGCAGTATTTT. Translating it yields CSVEGAGPDTQYF.